The clone carrying this T cell receptor (beta chain) showed up just once. This specimen comes from a study of OX40 agonist ivuxolimab in advanced cancers. Study overall: An agonistic anti-OX40 (CD134) antibody, ivuxolimab, was used to treat the patients. Partial responses were achieved by three patients: one hepatocellular carcinoma, two cutaneous melanoma.

V lost 6 bases and J lost 3, with 5 bases in between. The CDR3 is 11 residues long. Germline loops: CDR1 SNHLY, CDR2 FYNNEI. People who had autoimmune disease history or systemic immunosuppression were excluded. Blood sampling took place at baseline, cycle 4 day 1, and cycle 7 day 1. The repertoire was sequenced with immunoSEQ multiplex PCR; TCRdb's copy has only in-frame clones and lacks some. Here the sample spans fewer than 95,000 clones, about 92% being singletons. The chain joins TRBV2 to TRBJ1-1; D gene unclear. The receptor comes from an adult with an advanced solid tumor such as melanoma, head and neck, liver or kidney cancer. Here the sequenced sample was CD4+ or CD8+ T cells sorted from blood, taken in a trial of the OX40 agonist ivuxolimab. The CDR3 sequence: CASRAYTEAFF. CDR3 bases: TGTGCCAGCAGGGCCTACACTGAAGCTTTCTTT.